Presented here are 11 T cell receptor beta chains from one specimen sequenced in a study of technical replicates of blood from several donors. Measured with immunoSEQ multiplex PCR; TCRdb has only the in-frame clones, and not every one. The data show more than 65,000 clones, around 95% seen once. Sequencing was performed on T cells isolated from PBMCs. These receptors were collected from a human donor in good health.

The rearrangement links TRBV7-9 to TRBJ2-3; tentatively, D is TRBD2 (5 bases). This CDR3 is 14 amino acids long. Germline V gene sequence: CDR1 SEHNR, CDR2 FQNEAQ (reference sequence). Trimming shortened V by 5 bases and J by 1 base, and 10 bases separated the two germline ends. This CDR3 reads CASSPLGGTDTQYF. For the CDR3, the DNA is TGTGCCAGCAGCCCACTCGGGGGCACAGATACGCAGTATTTT.

V and J are TRBV29-1 and TRBJ2-5, with TRBD2 identical over 12 bases. Germline V lookup: CDR1 SQVTM, CDR2 ANQGSEA. The CDR3 has 13 residues. V shed 6 bases and J 4 bases; nucleotides not matched to a gene: 3. Here the CDR3 reads CSVWTSGTETQYF. In DNA, the CDR3 is TGCAGCGTCTGGACTAGCGGGACAGAGACCCAGTACTTC.

The rearrangement uses TRBV6-6 and TRBJ2-3, with D tentatively TRBD1 (5 bases). The CDR3 spans 16 residues. CDR1 is MNHNY and CDR2 is SVGAGI in the germline V gene (reference sequence). V shed 5 bases and J shed 1 base, with 16 bases lying between them. CDR3 in amino acids: CASSTQQEKGTDTQYF. DNA for the CDR3: TGTGCCAGCAGTACACAACAGGAAAAGGGCACAGATACGCAGTATTTT.

The chain has TRBV5-4 and TRBJ2-2, with D perhaps matching TRBD2 (5 bases). V lost 3 bases and J lost 5, with 5 bases in between. The CDR3 runs to 12 residues. CDR1 and CDR2 (germline): SGHNT, YYREEE (reference sequence). The CDR3 here is CASSSGTGELFF. Written as DNA, the CDR3 is TGTGCCAGCAGCTCGGGAACCGGGGAGCTGTTTTTT.

The chain couples TRBV9 to TRBJ2-7; maybe TRBD2 (6 bases). The CDR3 runs to 17 residues. V lost 4 bases to trimming and J lost 4 bases, with 24 bases between them. CDR1 and CDR2 (germline): SGDLS, YYNGEE. The CDR3 DNA reads as TGTGCCAGCAGCCCCGCCGGGGGAGCATATCCTCCTTACGAGCAGTACTTC. It is translated as CASSPAGGAYPPYEQYF.

Only a few counts were recorded for this clone. Other DNA sequences within the sample encode an identical CDR3. This chain connects TRBV7-8 to TRBJ2-1; 11 nucleotides agree with TRBD2. Germline lookup yields CDR1 SGHVS and CDR2 FQNEAQ. There are 15 residues in the CDR3. The trim removed 2 bases at V and 4 bases at J, leaving 1 base unmatched. The CDR3 sequence: CASSLPSGRYNEQFF. The DNA of the CDR3 is TGTGCCAGCAGCTTACCTAGCGGGAGGTACAATGAGCAGTTCTTC.

The chain is built from TRBV5-5 and TRBJ2-2, with TRBD1 identical over 7 bases. With V trimmed by 5 bases and J by 7 bases, 23 bases remained unmatched. The CDR3 is 19 residues long. The germline V gene encodes CDR1 SGHKS and CDR2 YYEKEE (reference sequence). CDR3 nucleotides: TGTGCCAGCAGTCTTGAATATCTCACAGGGGATCCCGTGGGCGGGGAGCTGTTTTTT. It encodes CASSLEYLTGDPVGGELFF. Drawing the rest from reference TRBV5-5 and TRBJ2-2, the complete variable domain is DAGVTQSPTHLIKTRGQQVTLRCSPISGHKSVSWYQQVLGQGPQFIFQYYEKEERGRGNFPDRFSARQFPNYSSELNVNALLLGDSALYLCASSLEYLTGDPVGGELFFGEGSRLTVL.

The rearrangement uses TRBV21-1 and TRBJ2-2; no check of the table's D call, TRBD1, against the DNA was made. TRBV21-1 represents a pseudogene. This CDR3 comprises 22 residues. In nucleotides, the CDR3 is TGTGCCAGCATCCCGACCGGGACAGGGGCCTCTAATTACTTAAGGAACACCGGGGAGCTGTTTTTT. Translated, it gives CASIPTGTGASNYLRNTGELFF.

The genes are TRBV9 and TRBJ1-5, with 7 positions matching TRBD1. The CDR3 totals 15 residues. Germline loops: CDR1 SGDLS, CDR2 YYNGEE. V gave up 4 bases and J gave up 0 bases; unmatched junction bases: 4. CDR3 nucleotides: TGTGCCAGCAGCCAGGGGGGCGGTAGCAATCAGCCCCAGCATTTT. Its protein product is CASSQGGGSNQPQHF. Drawing the rest from reference TRBV9 and TRBJ1-5, the complete variable domain is DSGVTQTPKHLITATGQRVTLRCSPRSGDLSVYWYQQSLDQGLQFLIQYYNGEERAKGNILERFSAQQFPDLHSELNLSSLELGDSALYFCASSQGGGSNQPQHFGDGTRLSIL.

This chain joins TRBV28 and TRBJ1-1, with D perhaps matching TRBD1 (5 bases). Between the trimmed V and J ends, which lost 5 bases and 7 bases, there was a span of 8 bases. The germline gives CDR1 MDHEN, CDR2 SYDVKM. The length of the CDR3 is 11 residues. The CDR3 loop is CASSPTDEAFF. The CDR3, as DNA: TGTGCCAGCAGTCCGACAGATGAAGCTTTCTTT.

The chain carries TRBV5-4 and TRBJ2-1, with 11 bases fitting TRBD2. V was pared by 4 bases and J by 3 bases, with 6 bases of the junction left unmatched. The CDR3 runs to 16 residues. CDR1 is SGHNT, CDR2 YYREEE, per germline (reference sequence). CDR3 sequence: CASSRTGTSGYNEQFF. In nucleotides, the CDR3 is TGTGCCAGCAGCCGAACCGGGACTAGCGGCTACAATGAGCAGTTCTTC. The full variable domain, in which reference TRBV5-4 and TRBJ2-1 provide the parts outside the CDR3, is ETGVTQSPTHLIKTRGQQVTLRCSSQSGHNTVSWYQQALGQGPQFIFQYYREEENGRGNFPPRFSGLQFPNYSSELNVNALELDDSALYLCASSRTGTSGYNEQFFGPGTRLTVL.